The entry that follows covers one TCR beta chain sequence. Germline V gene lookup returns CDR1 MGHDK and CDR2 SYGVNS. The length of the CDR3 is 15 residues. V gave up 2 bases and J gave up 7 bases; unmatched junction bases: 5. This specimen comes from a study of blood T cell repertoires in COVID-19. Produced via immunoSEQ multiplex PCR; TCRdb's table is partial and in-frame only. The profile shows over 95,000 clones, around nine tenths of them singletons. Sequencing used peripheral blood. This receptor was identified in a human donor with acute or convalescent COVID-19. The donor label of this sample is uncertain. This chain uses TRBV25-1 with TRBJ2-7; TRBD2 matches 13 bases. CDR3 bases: TGTGCCAGCAGTGAAGGGACTAGCGGGGACCTGGAGCAGTACTTC. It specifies CASSEGTSGDLEQYF.